These 21 T cell receptor beta chains were all obtained from the same sample, sequenced in a study of T-cell reconstitution after alpha-beta-depleted transplantation in children. TCRbeta library preparation incorporated unique molecular identifiers. TCRdb re-called the PCR reads with MiXCR, one entry per CDR3 protein. This table holds around 450,000 distinct CDR3 sequences, around 15% found once. The starting material was PBMCs, mostly from graft donor cells, obtained 360 days after TCRalphabeta/CD19-depleted stem cell transplant. These TCRs come from a boy under two years old who had a stem cell transplant for Wiskott-Aldrich syndrome, so the T cells may come from the graft donor.

V and J are TRBV5-1 and TRBJ2-4, with no clear D. Germline V CDR1 and CDR2: SGHRS, YFSETQ. CDR3 length: 16 amino acids. V lost 0 bases and J 9 bases, leaving 19 bases between the germline ends. DNA for the CDR3: TGCGCCAGCAGCTTGGACGTTTCCCCGGGCCCGGGCATTCAGTACTTC. It codes for CASSLDVSPGPGIQYF.

This sequence joins TRBV19 and TRBJ2-4, with 11 bases fitting TRBD2. Trimming took 9 bases from V and 2 from J; bases not matched to a gene: 15. CDR3 size: 18 residues. CDR1 is LNHDA, CDR2 SQIVND, per germline (reference sequence). This chain's CDR3 is CASQPGLAAPGSKNIQYF. Here the CDR3 DNA reads TGTGCCAGCCAACCGGGACTAGCGGCCCCAGGGTCCAAAAACATTCAGTACTTC.

This clonotype came up a few times. The rearrangement joins TRBV20-1 to TRBJ2-1; 13 nucleotides agree with TRBD2. CDR3 length equals 13 residues. Germline assignment: CDR1 DFQATT and CDR2 SNEGSKA (reference sequence). The DNA of the CDR3 is TGCAGAGGGACTAGCGGGGCCTACAATGAGCAGTTCTTC. Translated, it gives CRGTSGAYNEQFF.

This clonotype was recorded a few times. CDR3 region: CASRQTAQETQYF. CDR3 nucleotide sequence: TGTGCCAGCAGACAGACTGCTCAAGAGACCCAGTACTTC. V is TRBV6-1 and J is TRBJ2-5; no firm D call. Trimming shortened V by 6 bases and J by 2 bases, and 10 bases separated the two germline ends. The CDR3 covers 13 residues. Germline V gives CDR1 MNHNS, CDR2 SASEGT.

The sample holds a few counts of this clonotype. The J gene is TRBJ2-5, the V gene TRBV20-1; TRBD2 aligns across 7 bases. Germline CDR1 reads DFQATT; CDR2 reads SNEGSKA (reference sequence). The CDR3 spans 15 residues. V was clipped by 1 base and J by 7 bases; unmatched bases: 12. DNA of the CDR3: TGCAGTGCTAGAGGGGGAGGGCCTCGGGGGGTGACCCAGTACTTC. This translates into CSARGGGPRGVTQYF.

This clonotype was seen more than once but under ten times. The genes are TRBV28 and TRBJ1-5, with TRBD1 as a possible D gene (5 bases). The CDR3 is made up of 18 amino acids. Per germline, CDR1 MDHEN and CDR2 SYDVKM. V shed 6 bases and J shed 0 bases, with 21 bases lying between them. The CDR3 nucleotides read TGTGCCAGCAGCCCGAAGGCATGGGGGTATACTAGCAATCAGCCCCAGCATTTT. The encoded protein is CASSPKAWGYTSNQPQHF.

This clonotype was seen ten or more times. V and J are TRBV7-2 and TRBJ2-7, with TRBD2 identical over 13 bases. This CDR3 contains 14 residues. Per the germline V gene, CDR1 is SGHTA and CDR2 is FQGNSA. With V trimmed by 6 bases and J by 7 bases, 6 bases remained unmatched. CDR3 bases: TGTGCCAGCAGACTCCTGGGACTAGCGGGAGAGCAGTACTTC. The encoded protein is CASRLLGLAGEQYF.

The CDR3 DNA is TGTGCCAGCAGAACGGGACGGAGTTACACCGGGGAGCTGTTTTTT. Its translation is CASRTGRSYTGELFF. The rearrangement links TRBV7-8 to TRBJ2-2, with D possibly called TRBD1 or TRBD2 (5 bases each). Germline V CDR1 and CDR2: SGHVS, FQNEAQ. V shed 6 bases and J shed 3 bases, with 14 bases lying between them. The CDR3 spans 15 residues.

This clonotype showed up just a few times. This chain joins TRBV12-3 or TRBV12-4 and TRBJ2-7; no clear D gene. The CDR3 is 12 amino acids. The V and J ends lost 6 bases and 4 bases respectively, with 10 bases between them. The DNA for the CDR3 is TGTGCCAGCAGCCGGCCACGGTACGAGCAGTACTTC. The encoded protein is CASSRPRYEQYF.

This clonotype was seen at least ten times. The chain joins TRBV7-8 to TRBJ2-7; 15 nucleotides match TRBD2. Trimming at V came to 7 bases and at J to 5 bases, leaving 9 bases not matched to a gene. CDR1 is SGHVS, CDR2 FQNEAQ, per germline. This CDR3 region has 16 residues. CDR3 in DNA: TGTGCCAGCAAAGGACTAGCGGGAGGGTTTAAGGACGAGCAGTACTTC. Translated: CASKGLAGGFKDEQYF.

In its sample, this clonotype was seen many times. The rearrangement joins TRBV24-1 to TRBJ2-5, with D maybe TRBD1 (6 bases). V lost 4 bases to trimming and J lost 2 bases, with 10 bases between them. Germline V gene lookup returns CDR1 KGHDR and CDR2 SFDVKD. The CDR3 sequence is 14 residues long. CDR3 residues: CATSDPGQQETQYF. The DNA for the CDR3 is TGTGCCACCAGTGACCCGGGACAACAAGAGACCCAGTACTTC.

This clonotype was picked up a small number of times. The V call is TRBV25-1, the J call TRBJ2-5, with 9 bases identical to TRBD1. J was trimmed by 2 bases and V by 4 bases; bases with no gene match: 2. CDR3 length: 14 residues. Germline V gene data show CDR1 as MGHDK and CDR2 as SYGVNS. The CDR3: CASSVTGGQETQYF. Written as DNA, the CDR3 is TGTGCCAGCAGTGTGACAGGGGGACAAGAGACCCAGTACTTC.

In DNA, the CDR3 is TGTGCCAGCAGCCAAGATACCTTAGCGTCGGACACAGATACGCAGTATTTT. It encodes CASSQDTLASDTDTQYF. This chain joins TRBV4-2 and TRBJ2-3, with D maybe TRBD2 (5 bases). In germline, CDR1 is LGHNA, CDR2 YNFKEQ. This CDR3 spans 17 amino acids. Trimming left V 0 bases short and J 2 bases short, with 15 bases between.

On this clonotype itself: A read error is possible here, since a much larger clone lies one base away. The CDR3 nucleotides are TGCGCCAGCAGCTTATCTCGCAAGAGCAATGAGCAGTTCTTC. Translation: CASSLSRKSNEQFF. This chain joins TRBV5-1 and TRBJ2-1, with D hard to call. The CDR3 runs to 14 residues. Germline CDR1 reads SGHRS; CDR2 reads YFSETQ. With 2 bases removed from V and 6 bases from J, the gap between germline ends came to 12 bases. The full variable domain, rest sourced from reference TRBV5-1 and TRBJ2-1, is KAGVTQTPRYLIKTRGQQVTLSCSPISGHRSVSWYQQTPGQGLQFLFEYFSETQRNKGNFPGRFSGRQFSNSRSEMNVSTLELGDSALYLCASSLSRKSNEQFFGPGTRLTVL.

The genes are TRBV15 and TRBJ2-7; D is ambiguous. The germline V gene encodes CDR1 LNHNV and CDR2 YYDKDF (reference sequence). V was shortened by 0 bases and J by 5 bases, with 8 bases between the two germline ends. There are 13 residues in the CDR3. CDR3 nucleotide sequence: TGTGCCACCAGCAGAGATCCCGGAGACGAGCAGTACTTC. It translates to CATSRDPGDEQYF.

This clonotype was detected a few times. This chain joins TRBV5-1 and TRBJ2-1; 14 bases are a match to TRBD2. The V gene end was trimmed by 0 bases and the J gene end by 8 bases; junction bases not matched to a gene: 1. Per germline, CDR1 SGHRS and CDR2 YFSETQ. The CDR3 consists of 15 residues. The CDR3 nucleotides are TGCGCCAGCAGCTTGGGACTAGCGGGAGGGGATGAGCAGTTCTTC. Protein: CASSLGLAGGDEQFF.

In this sample, this clonotype turned up a few times. J is TRBJ2-2 and V is TRBV7-2, with 8 nucleotides matching TRBD2. V gave up 1 base and J gave up 9 bases; unmatched junction bases: 10. The CDR3 spans 16 residues. Germline-derived CDR1 and CDR2 are SGHTA and FQGNSA. The CDR3 DNA is TGTGCCAGCAGCTTAGAGGGGACTAGTTTTCCTAGGGAGCTGTTTTTT. It yields the protein CASSLEGTSFPRELFF.

This clonotype was detected only a few times. The chain couples TRBV6-1 to TRBJ2-7, with 8 bases aligning to TRBD1. CDR3 length: 15 residues. V gave up 6 bases and J gave up 0 bases; unmatched junction bases: 7. Looked up from germline, CDR1 is MNHNS and CDR2 is SASEGT. Here the CDR3 reads CASSRTGQASYEQYF. In DNA form, the CDR3 reads TGTGCCAGCAGCAGAACGGGACAGGCCTCCTACGAGCAGTACTTC.

This clonotype showed up just a few times. The DNA of the CDR3 is TGTGCCATCAGTGCGGGGGAGGGGAACACCGGGGAGCTGTTTTTT. Residues: CAISAGEGNTGELFF. The chain uses TRBV10-3 and TRBJ2-2; TRBD2 matches at 7 bases. V lost 4 bases, J lost 1 base, and 3 bases stayed unmatched. The germline V gene encodes CDR1 ENHRY and CDR2 SYGVKD. The CDR3 sequence is 15 residues long.

This clonotype occurred a few times. The genes are TRBV3-1 and TRBJ2-7; 7 bases agree with TRBD1. With 5 bases clipped from V and 2 bases from J, the junction kept 9 bases outside the gene matches. This CDR3 has 15 residues. CDR1 and CDR2 from the germline V gene are LGHDT and YNNKEL (reference sequence). This CDR3 is CASSSDREPPYEQYF. The CDR3 DNA reads TGTGCCAGCAGCAGTGACAGGGAGCCTCCCTACGAGCAGTACTTC.

The rearrangement uses TRBV20-1 and TRBJ2-3, with 10 bases aligning to TRBD2. Germline CDR1 DFQATT, CDR2 SNEGSKA (reference sequence). The CDR3 extends over 15 amino acids. The trim removed 1 base at V and 2 bases at J, leaving 3 bases unmatched. The CDR3 sequence: CSARVGLAYTDTQYF. The CDR3 nucleotides read TGCAGTGCTAGAGTGGGACTAGCGTACACAGATACGCAGTATTTT.